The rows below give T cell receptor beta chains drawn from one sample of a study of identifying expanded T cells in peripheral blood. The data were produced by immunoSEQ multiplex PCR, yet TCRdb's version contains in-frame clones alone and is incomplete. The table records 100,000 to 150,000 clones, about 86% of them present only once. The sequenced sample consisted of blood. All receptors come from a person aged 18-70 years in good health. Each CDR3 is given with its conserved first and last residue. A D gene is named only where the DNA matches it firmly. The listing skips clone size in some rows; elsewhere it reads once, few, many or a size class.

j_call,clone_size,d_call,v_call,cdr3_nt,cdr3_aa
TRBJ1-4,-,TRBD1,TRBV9,TGTGCCAGCAGCGTAGCTTTGGGACAGCAGGCCGAAAAACTGTTTTTT,CASSVALGQQAEKLFF
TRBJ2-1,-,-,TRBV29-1,TGCAGCGTTGATCCTGTTGGGAGGAATGAGCAGTTCTTC,CSVDPVGRNEQFF
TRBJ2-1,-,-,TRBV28,TGTGCCAGCAGTTTCAATCGCGGGACCCGGGTTGAGCAGTTCTTC,CASSFNRGTRVEQFF
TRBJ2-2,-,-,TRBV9,TGTGCCAGCAGCGTAGCTGGGGGAGATCGGGAGCTGTTTTTT,CASSVAGGDRELFF
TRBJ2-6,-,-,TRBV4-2,TGTGCCAGCAGCCCCTACCGGGATAAACTTAGCTCTGGGGCCAACGTCCTGACTTTC,CASSPYRDKLSSGANVLTF
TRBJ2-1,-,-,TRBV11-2,TGTGCCAGCAGCTTAGTATGGAGGGACAATGAGCAGTTCTTC,CASSLVWRDNEQFF
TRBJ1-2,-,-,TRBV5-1,TGCGCCAGCAGCTTTGAGGAAGGGAACTATGGCTACACCTTC,CASSFEEGNYGYTF
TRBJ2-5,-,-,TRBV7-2,TGTGCCAGCAGCTTAGCGCAGAGGTCGGCCCAGTACTTC,CASSLAQRSAQYF
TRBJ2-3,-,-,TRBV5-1,TGCGCCAGCAGCTGGGCACAGGGCACAGATACGCAGTATTTT,CASSWAQGTDTQYF
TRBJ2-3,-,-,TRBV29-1,TGCAGCGTTGAGGGATCACCGGATTCAGATACGCAGTATTTT,CSVEGSPDSDTQYF
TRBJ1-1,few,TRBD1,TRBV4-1,TGCGCCAGCAGCCAAGAGACAGGGCGGGCTTTCTTT,CASSQETGRAFF
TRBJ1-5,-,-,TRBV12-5,TGTGCTAGTGGCCTTGACAGCTTCTCGGGGCCCCAGCATTTT,CASGLDSFSGPQHF
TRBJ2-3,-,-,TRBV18,TGTGCCAGCTCACCAAAGGATTTCACAGATACGCAGTATTTT,CASSPKDFTDTQYF
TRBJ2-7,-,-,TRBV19,TGTGCCAGTAGAACACCCGAGCAGTACTTC,CASRTPEQYF
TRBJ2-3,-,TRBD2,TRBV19,TGTGCCAGTAGTCCCCTAGCGGGAGGGAGCACAGATACGCAGTATTTT,CASSPLAGGSTDTQYF
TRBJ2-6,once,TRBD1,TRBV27,TGTGCCAGCAGTTCTCACAGGGGCTGGACCCCTGGGGCCAACGTCCTGACTTTC,CASSSHRGWTPGANVLTF
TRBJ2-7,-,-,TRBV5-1,TGCGCCAGCAGCTACGGGGACGGGGCCTACGAGCAGTACTTC,CASSYGDGAYEQYF
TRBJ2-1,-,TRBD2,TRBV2,TGTGCCAGCAGTGAAAGGAGCGGGAGGGCCATTGAGCAGTTCTTC,CASSERSGRAIEQFF
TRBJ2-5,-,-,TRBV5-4,TGTGCCAGCAGCTCCTGGGCCGGGGCGGGGACCCAGTACTTC,CASSSWAGAGTQYF